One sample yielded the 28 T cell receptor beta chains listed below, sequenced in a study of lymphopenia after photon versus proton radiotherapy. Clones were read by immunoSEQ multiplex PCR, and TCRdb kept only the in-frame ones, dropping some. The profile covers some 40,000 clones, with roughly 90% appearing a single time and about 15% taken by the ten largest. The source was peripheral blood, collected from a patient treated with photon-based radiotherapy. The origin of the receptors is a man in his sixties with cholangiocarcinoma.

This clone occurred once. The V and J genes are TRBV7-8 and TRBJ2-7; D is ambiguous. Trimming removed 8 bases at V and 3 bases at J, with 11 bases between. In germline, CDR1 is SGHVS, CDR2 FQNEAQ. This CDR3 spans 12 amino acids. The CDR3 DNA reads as TGTGCCAGCGGCCAGAGAGACTACGAGCAGTACTTC. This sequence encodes CASGQRDYEQYF.

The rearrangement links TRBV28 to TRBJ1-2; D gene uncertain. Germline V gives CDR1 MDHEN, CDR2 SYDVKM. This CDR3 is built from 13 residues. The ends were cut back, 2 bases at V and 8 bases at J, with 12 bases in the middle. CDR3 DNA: TGTGCCAGCAGTTTAGCAGGTCAAGGAGGCTACACCTTC. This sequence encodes CASSLAGQGGYTF.

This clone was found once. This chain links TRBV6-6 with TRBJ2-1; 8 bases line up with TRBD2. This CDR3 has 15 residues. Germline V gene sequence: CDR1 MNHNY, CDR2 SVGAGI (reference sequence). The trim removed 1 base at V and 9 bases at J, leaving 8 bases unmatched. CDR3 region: CASSYYAGGIGEQFF. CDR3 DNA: TGTGCCAGCAGTTACTACGCGGGGGGCATTGGTGAGCAGTTCTTC.

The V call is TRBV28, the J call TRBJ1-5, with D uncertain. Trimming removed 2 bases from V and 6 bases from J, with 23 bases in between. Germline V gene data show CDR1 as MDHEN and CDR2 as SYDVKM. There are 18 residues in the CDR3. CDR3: CASSLNPRTLSPFQPQHF. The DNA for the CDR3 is TGTGCCAGCAGTTTAAATCCGAGAACCCTATCGCCTTTTCAGCCCCAGCATTTT.

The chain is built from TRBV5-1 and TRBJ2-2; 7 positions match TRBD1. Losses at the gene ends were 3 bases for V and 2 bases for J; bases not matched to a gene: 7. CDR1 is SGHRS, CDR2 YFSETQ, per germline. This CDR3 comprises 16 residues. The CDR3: CASSSIGQVNTGELFF. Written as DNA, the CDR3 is TGCGCCAGCAGCTCAATCGGACAGGTCAACACCGGGGAGCTGTTTTTT. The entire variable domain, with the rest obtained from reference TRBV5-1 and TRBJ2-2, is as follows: KAGVTQTPRYLIKTRGQQVTLSCSPISGHRSVSWYQQTPGQGLQFLFEYFSETQRNKGNFPGRFSGRQFSNSRSEMNVSTLELGDSALYLCASSSIGQVNTGELFFGEGSRLTVL.

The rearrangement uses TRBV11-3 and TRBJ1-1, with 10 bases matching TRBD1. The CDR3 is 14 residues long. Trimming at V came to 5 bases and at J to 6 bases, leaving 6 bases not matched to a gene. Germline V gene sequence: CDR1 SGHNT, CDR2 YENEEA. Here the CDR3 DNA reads TGTGCCAGCAGCCCTCCCGGGACAGGGGCTGAAGCTTTCTTT. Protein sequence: CASSPPGTGAEAFF.

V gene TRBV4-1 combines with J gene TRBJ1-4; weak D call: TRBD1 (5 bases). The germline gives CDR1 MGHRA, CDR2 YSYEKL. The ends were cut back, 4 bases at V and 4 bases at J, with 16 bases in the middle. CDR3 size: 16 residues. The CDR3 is CASSRMGWGDNEKLFF. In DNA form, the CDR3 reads TGCGCCAGCAGCCGGATGGGTTGGGGGGATAATGAAAAACTGTTTTTT.

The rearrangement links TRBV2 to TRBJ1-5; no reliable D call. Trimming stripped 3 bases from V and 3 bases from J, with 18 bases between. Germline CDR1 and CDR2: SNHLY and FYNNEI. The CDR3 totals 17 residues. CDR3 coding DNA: TGTGCCAGCAGTGAGATCCCTAAGTCGGTGGTCAATCAGCCCCAGCATTTT. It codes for CASSEIPKSVVNQPQHF.

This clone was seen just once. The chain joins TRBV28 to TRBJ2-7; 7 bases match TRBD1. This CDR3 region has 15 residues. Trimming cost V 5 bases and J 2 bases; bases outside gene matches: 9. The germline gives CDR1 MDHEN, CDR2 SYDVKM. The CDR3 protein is CASSARDRRAYEQYF. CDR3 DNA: TGTGCCAGCAGTGCCCGGGACAGAAGAGCCTACGAGCAGTACTTC. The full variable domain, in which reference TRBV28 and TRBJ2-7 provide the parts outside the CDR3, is DVKVTQSSRYLVKRTGEKVFLECVQDMDHENMFWYRQDPGLGLRLIYFSYDVKMKEKGDIPEGYSVSREKKERFSLILESASTNQTSMYLCASSARDRRAYEQYFGPGTRLTVT.

CDR3 DNA sequence: TGTGCCAGCAGCAAAGAGGTCTTGCGGGGGGAGACCCAGTACTTC. Residues: CASSKEVLRGETQYF. V usage is TRBV21-1 and J usage is TRBJ2-5; TRBD2 is the table's D call, not checked against the DNA. TRBV21-1 is tagged as a pseudogene. The CDR3 totals 15 residues.

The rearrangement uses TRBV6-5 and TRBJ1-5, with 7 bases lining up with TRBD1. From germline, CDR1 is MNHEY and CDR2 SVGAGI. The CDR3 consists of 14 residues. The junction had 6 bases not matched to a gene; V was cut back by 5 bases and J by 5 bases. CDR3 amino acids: CASSRTGVYQPQHF. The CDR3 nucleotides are TGTGCCAGCAGTAGGACAGGTGTTTATCAGCCCCAGCATTTT.

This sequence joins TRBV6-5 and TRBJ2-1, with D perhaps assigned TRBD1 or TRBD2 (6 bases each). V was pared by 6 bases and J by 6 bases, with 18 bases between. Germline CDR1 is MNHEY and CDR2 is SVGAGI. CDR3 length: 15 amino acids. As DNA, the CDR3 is TGTGCCAGCAGCAGGGGCGGGACCTACGGCAATGAGCAGTTCTTC. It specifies CASSRGGTYGNEQFF.

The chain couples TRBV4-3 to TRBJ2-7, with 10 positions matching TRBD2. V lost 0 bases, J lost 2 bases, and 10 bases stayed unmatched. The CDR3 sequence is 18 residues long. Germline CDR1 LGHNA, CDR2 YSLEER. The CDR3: CASSQDASGGDITYEQYF. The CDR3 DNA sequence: TGCGCCAGCAGCCAAGATGCTAGCGGGGGAGATATTACCTACGAGCAGTACTTC.

For the CDR3, the DNA is TGTGCCAGCAGCGTATACGGGTTCTATGGCTACACCTTC. It specifies CASSVYGFYGYTF. This rearrangement joins TRBV9 to TRBJ1-2; D remains unclear. This CDR3 spans 13 amino acids. Germline assignment: CDR1 SGDLS and CDR2 YYNGEE. The germline V and J ends were trimmed by 1 base and 4 bases, with 8 bases remaining between them.

The CDR3 region is CAAKQGSQETQYF. The CDR3 DNA reads as TGTGCGGCGAAGCAGGGGAGCCAAGAGACCCAGTACTTC. V gene TRBV6-6 combines with J gene TRBJ2-5, with D possibly being TRBD1 (6 bases). Germline CDR1 reads MNHNY; CDR2 reads SVGAGI (reference sequence). The CDR3 has 13 residues.

The CDR3 sequence is CASSLRPLEGNGEQYF. CDR3 nucleotide sequence: TGTGCCAGCAGCCTTCGCCCGCTTGAAGGGAACGGCGAGCAGTACTTC. V and J are TRBV11-3 and TRBJ2-7, with D uncertain. Germline CDR1 and CDR2: SGHNT and YENEEA. CDR3 length: 16 residues. V shed 5 bases and J shed 6 bases, with 23 bases lying between them.

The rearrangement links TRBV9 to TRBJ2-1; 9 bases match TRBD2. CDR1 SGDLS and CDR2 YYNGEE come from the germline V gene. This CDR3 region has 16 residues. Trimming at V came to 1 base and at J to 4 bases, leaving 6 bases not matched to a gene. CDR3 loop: CASSVSVAGVYNEQFF. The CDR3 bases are TGTGCCAGCAGCGTATCGGTAGCGGGGGTTTACAATGAGCAGTTCTTC.

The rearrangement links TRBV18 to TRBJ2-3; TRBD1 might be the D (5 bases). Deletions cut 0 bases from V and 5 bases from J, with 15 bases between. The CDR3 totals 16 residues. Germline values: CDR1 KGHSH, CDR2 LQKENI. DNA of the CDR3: TGTGCCAGCTCACCACCGGGCCAGGGAATAGGAGATACGCAGTATTTT. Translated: CASSPPGQGIGDTQYF.

In nucleotides, the CDR3 is TGTGCCACCAGCAGAGATAGGGACGGCGACTCTGGAAACACCATATATTTT. Translation: CATSRDRDGDSGNTIYF. V gene TRBV15 combines with J gene TRBJ1-3; perhaps TRBD1 as D (5 bases). CDR1 is LNHNV, CDR2 YYDKDF, per germline (reference sequence). This CDR3 is built from 17 residues. The germline V and J ends were trimmed by 0 bases and 0 bases, with 12 bases remaining between them.

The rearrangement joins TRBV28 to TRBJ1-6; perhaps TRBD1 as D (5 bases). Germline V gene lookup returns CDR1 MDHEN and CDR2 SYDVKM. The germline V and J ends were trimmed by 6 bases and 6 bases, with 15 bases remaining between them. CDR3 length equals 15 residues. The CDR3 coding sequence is TGTGCCAGCAGCGTATTAGGGGTAGGTAATTCACCCCTCCACTTT. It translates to CASSVLGVGNSPLHF.

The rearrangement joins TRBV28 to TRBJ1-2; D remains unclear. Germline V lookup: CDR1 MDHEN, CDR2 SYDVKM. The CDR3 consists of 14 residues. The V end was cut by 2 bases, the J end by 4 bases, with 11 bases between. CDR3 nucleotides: TGTGCCAGCAGTTTAAAAGAGGACCGCTATGGCTACACCTTC. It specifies CASSLKEDRYGYTF.

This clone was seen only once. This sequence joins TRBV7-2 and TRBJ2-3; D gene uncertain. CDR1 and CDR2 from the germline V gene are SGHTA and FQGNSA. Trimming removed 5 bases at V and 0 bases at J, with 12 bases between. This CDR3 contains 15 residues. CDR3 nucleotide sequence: TGTGCCAGCAGCCCAGACCAGGTCAGCACAGATACGCAGTATTTT. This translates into CASSPDQVSTDTQYF.

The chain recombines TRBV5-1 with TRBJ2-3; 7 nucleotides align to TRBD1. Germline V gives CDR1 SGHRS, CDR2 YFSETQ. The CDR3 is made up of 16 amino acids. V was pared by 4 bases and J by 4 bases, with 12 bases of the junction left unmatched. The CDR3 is CASSLLDPQGPDTQYF. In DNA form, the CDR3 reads TGCGCCAGCAGCCTTCTAGACCCACAGGGGCCAGATACGCAGTATTTT.

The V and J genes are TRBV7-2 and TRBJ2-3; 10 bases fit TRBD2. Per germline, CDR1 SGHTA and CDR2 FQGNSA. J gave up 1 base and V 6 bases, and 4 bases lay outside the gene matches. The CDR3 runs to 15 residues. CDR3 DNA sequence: TGTGCCAGCAGACTAACTAGCGGGGGCACAGATACGCAGTATTTT. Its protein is CASRLTSGGTDTQYF.

The DNA for the CDR3 is TGTGCCAGCAGATCACATGGCAGGGTCCCAGATACGCAGTATTTT. Translating it yields CASRSHGRVPDTQYF. The chain uses TRBV11-3 and TRBJ2-3; D possibly corresponds to TRBD1 (5 bases). Germline V gives CDR1 SGHNT, CDR2 YENEEA. Between the trimmed V and J ends, which lost 6 bases and 4 bases, there was a span of 17 bases. This CDR3 is built from 15 residues. The whole variable domain, filled in from reference TRBV11-3 and TRBJ2-3, reads EAGVVQSPRYKIIEKKQPVAFWCNPISGHNTLYWYLQNLGQGPELLIRYENEEAVDDSQLPKDRFSAERLKGVDSTLKIQPAELGDSAVYLCASRSHGRVPDTQYFGPGTRLTVL.

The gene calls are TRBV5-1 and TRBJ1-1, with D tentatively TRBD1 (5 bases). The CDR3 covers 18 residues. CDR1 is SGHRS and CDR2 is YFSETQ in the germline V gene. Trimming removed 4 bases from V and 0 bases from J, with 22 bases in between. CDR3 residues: CASSPRPGRDRLNTEAFF. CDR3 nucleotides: TGCGCCAGCAGCCCCCGGCCAGGTAGGGACCGACTGAACACTGAAGCTTTCTTT.

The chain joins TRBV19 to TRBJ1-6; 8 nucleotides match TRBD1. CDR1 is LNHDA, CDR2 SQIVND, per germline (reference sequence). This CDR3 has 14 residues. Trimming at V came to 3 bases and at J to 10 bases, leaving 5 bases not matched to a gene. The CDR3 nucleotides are TGTGCCAGTAGTATGGAGGACAGGGAATCACCCCTCCACTTT. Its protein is CASSMEDRESPLHF.

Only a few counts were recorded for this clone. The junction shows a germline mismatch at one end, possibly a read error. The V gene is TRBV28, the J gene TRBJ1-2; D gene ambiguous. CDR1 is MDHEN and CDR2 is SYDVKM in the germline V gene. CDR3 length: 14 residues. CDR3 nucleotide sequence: TGTGCCAGCAGTTTAGCAGACCGCAGTGGAGGCTGCACCTTC. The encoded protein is CASSLADRSGGCTF.